Listed here are 8 T cell receptor beta chains from one sample, sequenced in a study of monozygotic twins with cystic fibrosis (TCRdb year 2021). Library generation was performed with the immunoSEQ multiplex PCR assay. Sourced from immuneACCESS, this table was stored by TCRdb with only in-frame sequences that have V and J called. A share of the clones is absent; for the studies checked, an unresolved V gene accounts for under half, and the remainder has no known explanation. This sample lists fewer than 30,000 clones; 75% to 95% were detected once. Approximately 0.5% of the sample is taken by the ten largest. The source material was blood. These receptors were taken from a girl aged 2 to 9 with cystic fibrosis.

J is TRBJ1-2 and V is TRBV21-1; the table's D call, TRBD1, has no DNA check behind it. TRBV21-1 has pseudogene status. This CDR3 spans 13 amino acids. The CDR3 is CASSRGVQGTGTF. As DNA, the CDR3 is TGTGCCAGCAGCAGAGGAGTCCAGGGGACAGGCACCTTC.

The chain carries TRBV4-1 and TRBJ1-1; no clear D gene. This CDR3 has 14 residues. The ends were cut back, 2 bases at V and 5 bases at J, with 12 bases in the middle. Germline V lookup: CDR1 MGHRA, CDR2 YSYEKL. In DNA, the CDR3 is TGCGCCAGCAGCCAATTTGCTAGGATGACTGAAGCTTTCTTT. Translated, it gives CASSQFARMTEAFF.

The chain uses TRBV5-1 and TRBJ2-5; 14 bases fit TRBD2. The CDR3 spans 15 residues. Trimming removed 3 bases from V and 4 bases from J; junction bases left unmatched: 2. The germline V gene has CDR1 SGHRS and CDR2 YFSETQ. The CDR3 sequence: CASSWTSGGRETQYF. CDR3 in DNA: TGCGCCAGCAGCTGGACTAGCGGGGGGCGAGAGACCCAGTACTTC.

In its sample, this clone was seen a few times. The rearrangement links TRBV6-1 to TRBJ1-5; 7 bases are shared with TRBD1. The CDR3 loop spans 15 amino acids. CDR1 and CDR2 (germline): MNHNS, SASEGT. V shed 6 bases and J 5 bases; nucleotides not matched to a gene: 10. The CDR3 coding sequence is TGTGCCAGCAGCGCCGTGACAGGGCCAGATCAGCCCCAGCATTTT. Amino acids: CASSAVTGPDQPQHF.

The rearrangement joins TRBV5-1 to TRBJ2-5, with D maybe TRBD2 (5 bases). CDR1 SGHRS and CDR2 YFSETQ come from the germline V gene. Deletions cut 4 bases from V and 2 bases from J, with 15 bases between. This CDR3 comprises 15 residues. The chain's CDR3 is CASSGTGNGQETQYF. CDR3 coding DNA: TGCGCCAGCAGCGGAACCGGGAACGGTCAAGAGACCCAGTACTTC.

V usage is TRBV5-1 and J usage is TRBJ1-1, with TRBD1 as a possible D gene (5 bases). V dropped 6 bases and J dropped 3 bases, with 12 bases sitting between them. CDR1 SGHRS and CDR2 YFSETQ come from the germline V gene. This CDR3 contains 13 residues. This CDR3 is CASTPAGHTEAFF. The CDR3, as DNA: TGCGCCAGCACCCCCGCGGGGCACACTGAAGCTTTCTTT.

The chain employs TRBV14 and TRBJ1-1; D remains unclear. V lost 0 bases to trimming and J lost 3 bases, with 5 bases between them. This CDR3 comprises 13 residues. CDR1 is SGHDN and CDR2 is FVKESK in the germline V gene. As DNA, the CDR3 is TGTGCCAGCAGCCAAGATATGGACACTGAAGCTTTCTTT. This sequence encodes CASSQDMDTEAFF.

The chain couples TRBV9 to TRBJ2-5; D remains ambiguous. The CDR3 consists of 14 residues. V was trimmed by 4 bases and J by 5 bases, leaving 15 bases between them. The germline V gene encodes CDR1 SGDLS and CDR2 YYNGEE. The CDR3 sequence: CASSLGPYGETQYF. The CDR3 bases are TGTGCCAGCAGCCTTGGGCCATATGGGGAGACCCAGTACTTC.